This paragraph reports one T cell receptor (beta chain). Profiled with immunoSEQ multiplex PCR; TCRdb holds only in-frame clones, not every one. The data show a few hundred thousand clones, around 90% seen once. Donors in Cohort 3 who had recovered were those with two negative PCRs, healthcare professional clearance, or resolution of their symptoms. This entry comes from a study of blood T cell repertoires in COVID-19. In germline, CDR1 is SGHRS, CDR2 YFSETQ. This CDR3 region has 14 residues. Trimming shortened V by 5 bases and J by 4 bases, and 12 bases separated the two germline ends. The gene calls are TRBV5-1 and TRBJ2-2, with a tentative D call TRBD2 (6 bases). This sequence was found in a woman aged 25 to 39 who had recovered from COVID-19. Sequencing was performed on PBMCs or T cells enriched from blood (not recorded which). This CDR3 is CASRRDGVTGELFF. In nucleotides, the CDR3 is TGCGCCAGCAGGCGGGATGGGGTCACCGGGGAGCTGTTTTTT.